This TCR beta chain was recovered during a study of blood T cell repertoires in COVID-19. Repertoires were generated with immunoSEQ multiplex PCR, while TCRdb's copy carries only in-frame clones and drops some. Of about 280,000 clones listed, over 75% are singletons. In germline, CDR1 is SGHDT, CDR2 YYEEEE. Trimming at V came to 5 bases and at J to 1 base, leaving 6 bases not matched to a gene. CDR3 size: 17 residues. The TCR comes from a human donor in a cohort sampled during active COVID-19. Sample: peripheral blood. The chain recombines TRBV5-6 with TRBJ2-2, with 12 bases identical to TRBD2. This chain's CDR3 is CASSFRTSGVNTGELFF. CDR3 DNA sequence: TGTGCCAGCAGTTTTCGGACTAGCGGGGTGAACACCGGGGAGCTGTTTTTT.